Listed here are 19 T cell receptor beta chains from one sample, sequenced in a study of cytomegalovirus exposure and HLA in healthy donors. The PCR contained 60 Vbeta and 13 Jbeta primers. Libraries were prepared by immunoSEQ multiplex PCR; TCRdb keeps only in-frame clonotypes and omits some of them. The sample consists of 50,000 to 80,000 clones, roughly 73% of them appearing once. The sequencing input was PBMCs. Receptors originate from a male donor in good health and CMV-seropositive.

This clone was counted a few times. The V call is TRBV18, the J call TRBJ1-1; no definite D call. Germline lookup yields CDR1 KGHSH and CDR2 LQKENI. The CDR3 length is 13 residues. V lost 6 bases and J lost 1, with 9 bases in between. CDR3 loop: CASSQRANTEAFF. The CDR3 DNA is TGTGCCAGCTCGCAGCGGGCGAACACTGAAGCTTTCTTT.

V gene TRBV2 combines with J gene TRBJ1-5; the match to TRBD1 covers 11 bases. The CDR3 totals 15 residues. Germline CDR1 reads SNHLY; CDR2 reads FYNNEI. The ends lost 7 bases at V and 4 bases at J; junction bases unmatched: 6. The CDR3 nucleotides read TGTGCCAGCAATCCTGGACAGGGGGCAAATCAGCCCCAGCATTTT. Encoded protein: CASNPGQGANQPQHF.

The rearrangement uses TRBV7-9 and TRBJ1-5; no firm D call. The germline V and J ends were trimmed by 5 bases and 0 bases, with 11 bases remaining between them. There are 15 residues in the CDR3. The germline V gene encodes CDR1 SEHNR and CDR2 FQNEAQ (reference sequence). The CDR3 reads CASSPPGSSNQPQHF. CDR3 nucleotides: TGTGCCAGCAGCCCCCCGGGATCTAGCAATCAGCCCCAGCATTTT.

The rearrangement joins TRBV27 to TRBJ2-7; 7 bases match TRBD1. Unmatched junction bases numbered 5, after V lost 2 bases and J lost 7 bases. The germline V gene encodes CDR1 MNHEY and CDR2 SMNVEV (reference sequence). This CDR3 spans 13 amino acids. In DNA, the CDR3 is TGTGCCAGCAGTTTAGAGGGGGCGAGGGAGCAGTACTTC. Protein sequence: CASSLEGAREQYF.

V gene TRBV27 combines with J gene TRBJ2-5, with D possibly matching TRBD1 (5 bases). The V gene's germline CDR1 is MNHEY and CDR2 SMNVEV (reference sequence). CDR3 length: 12 residues. V dropped 2 bases and J dropped 7 bases, with 8 bases sitting between them. The CDR3 sequence is CASSLRGGTQYF. DNA of the CDR3: TGTGCCAGCAGTTTAAGGGGTGGGACCCAGTACTTC.

This clone has more than one count but fewer than ten. V gene TRBV5-6 combines with J gene TRBJ2-6; weak D call: TRBD2 (5 bases). CDR3 size: 16 residues. CDR1 SGHDT and CDR2 YYEEEE come from the germline V gene. The V gene lost 1 base and the J gene lost 0 bases, with 8 bases spanning the gap. The CDR3 region has the DNA TGTGCCAGCAGCTTGACCCGGGGCTCTGGGGCCAACGTCCTGACTTTC. Amino acid sequence: CASSLTRGSGANVLTF. The variable domain in full, completed from reference TRBV5-6 and TRBJ2-6, reads DAGVTQSPTHLIKTRGQQVTLRCSPKSGHDTVSWYQQALGQGPQFIFQYYEEEERQRGNFPDRFSGHQFPNYSSELNVNALLLGDSALYLCASSLTRGSGANVLTFGAGSRLTVL.

In this sample, this clone turned up once. One end of the junction does not line up with germline, which may come from a read error. The J gene is TRBJ2-7, the V gene TRBV9; D is possibly TRBD2 (5 bases). The CDR3 is made up of 14 amino acids. Per the germline V gene, CDR1 is SGDLS and CDR2 is YYNGEE. The chain's CDR3 is CASSVGPSSGGACF. CDR3 DNA: TGTGCCAGCAGCGTAGGACCCTCGTCTGGAGGCGCGTGCTTC.

This clone was counted only a few times. The V call is TRBV30, the J call TRBJ1-2, with 8 bases fitting TRBD1. Germline lookup yields CDR1 GTSNPN and CDR2 SVGIG (reference sequence). The V and J ends lost 5 bases and 4 bases, in that order; junction bases with no gene match: 6. The CDR3 spans 13 residues. The CDR3 loop is CAWSRDRPYGYTF. Written as DNA, the CDR3 is TGTGCCTGGTCCCGGGACAGGCCCTATGGCTACACCTTC.

The CDR3 sequence: CATSRDGSGDYGYTF. The CDR3 DNA is TGTGCCACCAGCAGAGATGGTTCAGGGGACTATGGCTACACCTTC. The chain employs TRBV15 and TRBJ1-2, with TRBD1 as a possible D gene (6 bases). The V end lost 0 bases, the J end lost 3 bases, and 11 bases lay between the germline ends. CDR3 length equals 15 residues. Germline CDR1 reads LNHNV; CDR2 reads YYDKDF (reference sequence).

The CDR3 coding sequence is TGTGCCTGGAGCGGACAAACCTATGGCTACACCTTC. This gives the protein CAWSGQTYGYTF. This chain joins TRBV30 and TRBJ1-2; D perhaps matches TRBD1 (5 bases). Germline CDR1 and CDR2: GTSNPN and SVGIG (reference sequence). Trimming stripped 3 bases from V and 4 bases from J, with 9 bases between. The CDR3 length is 12 residues.

The chain combines TRBV12-2 with TRBJ2-3; the table gives TRBD2 as D, unverified against the DNA. TRBV12-2 is shown as a pseudogene. The CDR3 runs 16 residues. The CDR3: CASRLVPPPRTDTQYF. As DNA, the CDR3 is TGTGCAAGTCGCTTAGTACCCCCCCCGAGGACAGATACGCAGTATTTT.

The chain has TRBV5-1 and TRBJ1-2; D unclear. Trimming removed 5 bases at V and 2 bases at J, with 19 bases between. CDR1 is SGHRS and CDR2 is YFSETQ in the germline V gene. CDR3 length: 16 amino acids. CDR3 DNA sequence: TGCGCCAGCAGATTGAGCGTCGATTCCACAAACTATGGCTACACCTTC. Translation: CASRLSVDSTNYGYTF.

The chain links TRBV19 to TRBJ1-2; TRBD1 agrees at 8 bases. The CDR3 runs 15 residues. The ends lost 1 base at V and 5 bases at J; junction bases unmatched: 6. CDR1 LNHDA and CDR2 SQIVND come from the germline V gene (reference sequence). The CDR3 DNA is TGTGCCAGTAGTATAGGCCCAGGGGGCAAGTATGGCTACACCTTC. Its translation: CASSIGPGGKYGYTF.

V gene TRBV7-9 combines with J gene TRBJ2-7; TRBD1 matches at 7 bases. The CDR3 totals 12 residues. Losses at the gene ends were 7 bases for V and 6 bases for J; bases not matched to a gene: 6. CDR1 is SEHNR, CDR2 FQNEAQ, per germline (reference sequence). The CDR3 here is CASKDEGAEQYF. As DNA, the CDR3 is TGTGCCAGCAAGGACGAGGGGGCCGAGCAGTACTTC.

This chain uses TRBV2 with TRBJ1-2, with TRBD1 matching over 9 bases. This CDR3 contains 17 residues. Germline values: CDR1 SNHLY, CDR2 FYNNEI. Trimming at V came to 2 bases and at J to 7 bases, leaving 14 bases not matched to a gene. For the CDR3, the DNA is TGTGCCAGCAGTGAAAAGGCTTCGGGACAGGGAGGCTCTGGCTACACCTTC. This sequence encodes CASSEKASGQGGSGYTF.

The chain employs TRBV5-1 and TRBJ2-6; a possible D gene is TRBD1 (5 bases). CDR3 size: 20 residues. Trimming cost V 0 bases and J 0 bases, with 19 bases left between them. Germline values: CDR1 SGHRS, CDR2 YFSETQ. CDR3 amino acids: CASSLGLLRIDSSGANVLTF. The CDR3 DNA reads as TGCGCCAGCAGCTTGGGGCTGCTCAGGATAGACAGCTCTGGGGCCAACGTCCTGACTTTC.

V gene TRBV5-4 combines with J gene TRBJ1-1, with a possible D match to TRBD1 (6 bases). The CDR3 is made up of 15 amino acids. V was clipped by 1 base and J by 2 bases, with 12 bases between them. Germline assignment: CDR1 SGHNT and CDR2 YYREEE (reference sequence). This chain's CDR3 is CASSLPLTGNTEAFF. The CDR3 bases are TGTGCCAGCAGCTTGCCCCTGACAGGTAACACTGAAGCTTTCTTT.

This clone was detected a few times. This sequence joins TRBV6-5 and TRBJ1-1, with D unresolved. Germline values: CDR1 MNHEY, CDR2 SVGAGI. The CDR3 contains 14 residues. V was pared by 5 bases and J by 0 bases, with 10 bases between. CDR3 residues: CASSPARLNTEAFF. Written as DNA, the CDR3 is TGTGCCAGCAGTCCCGCTCGGTTGAACACTGAAGCTTTCTTT.

This chain uses TRBV11-1 with TRBJ2-7; D unresolved. Germline V gives CDR1 SGHAT, CDR2 FQDESV (reference sequence). V was cut by 2 bases and J by 2 bases, with 10 bases left in between. The CDR3 runs 14 residues. CDR3 protein: CASSLTPGTYEQYF. The CDR3 DNA is TGTGCCAGCAGCTTAACCCCAGGAACCTACGAGCAGTACTTC.